This note documents a single T cell receptor (beta chain) sequence. Per the study methods: Amplified reference gene primers provided the basis for estimating nucleated cell counts. Data came from immunoSEQ multiplex PCR; TCRdb stores just in-frame clones and leaves some out. That table is the source of V, J and clone size, and D and trimming were worked out from the DNA. The table lists 71,000 or so clones, about 79% of them singletons, with approximately 28% in the top ten. This CDR3 is built from 13 residues. From germline, CDR1 is SGHRS and CDR2 YFSETQ. The V end lost 2 bases, the J end lost 7 bases, and 13 bases lay between the germline ends. The sample is drawn from a study of blood T cell repertoires in COVID-19. The wider study: Sources were T cells, B-cell-depleted T cells, or PBMCs; the material itself was cDNA or gDNA.

The material sequenced was peripheral blood. The gene calls are TRBV5-1 and TRBJ2-7, with D tentatively TRBD2 (5 bases). This TCR came from an older man with acute or convalescent COVID-19. The CDR3 reads CASSLADLGEQYF. The CDR3 region has the DNA TGCGCCAGCAGCTTAGCGGACCTTGGGGAGCAGTACTTC.